Shown below are 15 T cell receptor beta chains from a single sample sequenced in a study of T cell responses to AZD1222 COVID-19 vaccine. Profiling relied on immunoSEQ multiplex PCR, and the TCRdb table lists in-frame clones only, not all of them. The table lists approximately 150,000 clones, more than 70% of them singletons. The sample in question was peripheral blood, obtained 28 days after the second AZD1222 dose. The receptors come from an adult who received the AZD1222 COVID-19 vaccine.

This chain connects TRBV6-2 or TRBV6-3 to TRBJ2-7; 8 bases agree with TRBD2. Trimming at V came to 2 bases and at J to 0 bases, leaving 6 bases not matched to a gene. The CDR3 has 16 residues. The V gene's germline CDR1 is MNHEY and CDR2 SVGEGT. This CDR3 is CASSYGVAGSSYEQYF. DNA for the CDR3: TGTGCCAGCAGTTACGGAGTAGCGGGAAGCTCCTACGAGCAGTACTTC.

V usage is TRBV5-4 and J usage is TRBJ1-6; 7 nucleotides line up with TRBD1. Unmatched junction bases numbered 6, after V lost 0 bases and J lost 9 bases. The CDR3 runs to 15 residues. Germline V gives CDR1 SGHNT, CDR2 YYREEE (reference sequence). The CDR3 loop reads CASSLGQGLRSPLHF. Here the CDR3 DNA reads TGTGCCAGCAGCTTGGGACAGGGTCTACGTTCACCCCTCCACTTT.

The chain links TRBV7-9 to TRBJ2-7; weak D call: TRBD2 (5 bases). Per the germline V gene, CDR1 is SEHNR and CDR2 is FQNEAQ (reference sequence). V was trimmed by 3 bases and J by 5 bases, leaving 14 bases between them. The CDR3 is 14 amino acids. CDR3 region: CASSFALGEDEQYF. The CDR3 bases are TGTGCCAGCAGCTTTGCACTGGGAGAAGACGAGCAGTACTTC. Using reference TRBV7-9 and TRBJ2-7 for the parts outside the CDR3, the full variable domain is DTGVSQNPRHKITKRGQNVTFRCDPISEHNRLYWYRQTLGQGPEFLTYFQNEAQLEKSRLLSDRFSAERPKGSFSTLEIQRTEQGDSAMYLCASSFALGEDEQYFGPGTRLTVT.

This chain joins TRBV11-2 and TRBJ2-7; 9 positions agree with TRBD2. J lost 1 base, V lost 6 bases, and 7 bases had no gene match. Germline lookup yields CDR1 SGHAT and CDR2 FQNNGV. This CDR3 spans 15 amino acids. CDR3 loop: CASSSLAGMSYEQYF. For the CDR3, the DNA is TGTGCCAGCAGTTCTCTAGCGGGGATGTCCTACGAGCAGTACTTC.

The chain has TRBV6-5 and TRBJ1-1; 9 bases align to TRBD1. Germline-derived CDR1 and CDR2 are MNHEY and SVGAGI. CDR3 length equals 13 residues. V was pared by 7 bases and J by 10 bases, with 10 bases of the junction left unmatched. In nucleotides, the CDR3 is TGTGCCAGCAAAACTGGACAGGGGCGGATAGCTTTCTTT. It is translated as CASKTGQGRIAFF.

This chain connects TRBV5-5 to TRBJ2-2; D perhaps matches TRBD1 (7 bases). The CDR3 consists of 18 residues. V gave up 1 base and J gave up 8 bases, with 24 bases separating them. The germline V gene encodes CDR1 SGHKS and CDR2 YYEKEE (reference sequence). The CDR3 region has the DNA TGTGCCAGCAGCTTGCGTAGGGGGCGGGAACATCACTGGGGGGAGCTGTTTTTT. Protein product: CASSLRRGREHHWGELFF.

The chain employs TRBV18 and TRBJ2-1; TRBD2 matches at 10 bases. The J segment lost 3 bases and the V segment lost 6 bases, leaving 8 bases of the junction unmatched. The CDR3 length is 16 residues. CDR1 and CDR2 (germline): KGHSH, LQKENI. The CDR3, as DNA: TGTGCCAGCTCCGATTTAGCGGGAGGACTCTACAATGAGCAGTTCTTC. Protein: CASSDLAGGLYNEQFF.

This sequence joins TRBV27 and TRBJ1-1; D gene unclear. V lost 3 bases and J lost 6, with 8 bases in between. This CDR3 contains 12 residues. The germline V gene encodes CDR1 MNHEY and CDR2 SMNVEV (reference sequence). CDR3 loop: CASSFTGAEAFF. For the CDR3, the DNA is TGTGCCAGCAGTTTTACTGGGGCTGAAGCTTTCTTT.

This clone was seen a single time. J is TRBJ1-4 and V is TRBV5-1; no definite D call. Germline V CDR1 and CDR2: SGHRS, YFSETQ. The CDR3 has 15 amino acids. Trimming left V 0 bases short and J 9 bases short, with 15 bases between. The chain's CDR3 is CASSLAERERKKLFF. In nucleotides, the CDR3 is TGCGCCAGCAGCTTGGCCGAACGGGAGAGAAAAAAACTGTTTTTT.

J is TRBJ2-7 and V is TRBV9; the D is unclear. The V and J ends lost 0 bases and 5 bases respectively, with 15 bases between them. Germline CDR1 SGDLS, CDR2 YYNGEE. The CDR3 has 15 amino acids. In DNA form, the CDR3 reads TGTGCCAGCAGCGTAGGTGGGCCCAACGAAGACGAGCAGTACTTC. It specifies CASSVGGPNEDEQYF.

This clone has a single count. The chain employs TRBV9 and TRBJ1-1; tentatively, D is TRBD1 (6 bases). Germline V gene sequence: CDR1 SGDLS, CDR2 YYNGEE. Trimming took 4 bases from V and 4 from J, leaving 11 bases between them. The CDR3 is made up of 13 amino acids. This CDR3 reads CASSSQGSTEAFF. The CDR3 DNA reads TGTGCCAGCAGCTCACAGGGAAGCACTGAAGCTTTCTTT.

J is TRBJ1-1 and V is TRBV10-2; D remains ambiguous. Germline V gives CDR1 WSHSY, CDR2 SAAADI. Trimming stripped 0 bases from V and 5 bases from J, with 16 bases between. The CDR3 extends over 16 amino acids. CDR3 sequence (DNA): TGCGCCAGCAGTGAGTCGGGGATGTCCGGCTCGACTGAAGCTTTCTTT. Protein sequence: CASSESGMSGSTEAFF.

The V call is TRBV27, the J call TRBJ1-5; D might be TRBD1 (6 bases). CDR1 MNHEY and CDR2 SMNVEV come from the germline V gene (reference sequence). V shed 6 bases and J shed 1 base, with 13 bases lying between them. The CDR3 is 15 amino acids. Written as DNA, the CDR3 is TGTGCCAGCAGCCCCGGGACACTCAGCAATCAGCCCCAGCATTTT. It encodes CASSPGTLSNQPQHF.

This chain uses TRBV4-1 with TRBJ1-4; 8 bases map to TRBD1. V was pared by 4 bases and J by 5 bases, with 15 bases of the junction left unmatched. CDR3 length: 18 residues. Germline loops: CDR1 MGHRA, CDR2 YSYEKL. The DNA for the CDR3 is TGCGCCAGCAGCCTCCATGGACAGGGTTTGTCACAGAATGAAAAACTGTTTTTT. Protein product: CASSLHGQGLSQNEKLFF.

The rearrangement uses TRBV11-2 and TRBJ1-1; 8 bases fit TRBD1. Germline V gene lookup returns CDR1 SGHAT and CDR2 FQNNGV. After removal of 2 bases from V and 3 bases from J, the junction contained 8 bases not matched to a gene. The CDR3 is made up of 16 amino acids. The CDR3 reads CASSLMAPQGDTEAFF. The CDR3 coding sequence is TGTGCCAGCAGCTTAATGGCTCCACAGGGGGACACTGAAGCTTTCTTT.